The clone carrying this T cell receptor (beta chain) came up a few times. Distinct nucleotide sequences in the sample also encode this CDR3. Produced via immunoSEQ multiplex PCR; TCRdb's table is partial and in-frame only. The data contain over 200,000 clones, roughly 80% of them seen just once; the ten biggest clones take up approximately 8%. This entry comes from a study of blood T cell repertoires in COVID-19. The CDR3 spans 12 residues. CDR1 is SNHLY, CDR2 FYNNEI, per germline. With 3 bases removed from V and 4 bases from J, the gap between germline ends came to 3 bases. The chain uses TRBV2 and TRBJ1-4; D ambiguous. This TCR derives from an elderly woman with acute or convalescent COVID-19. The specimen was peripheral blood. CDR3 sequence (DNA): TGTGCCAGCAGTGACGGTAATGAAAAACTGTTTTTT. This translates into CASSDGNEKLFF.